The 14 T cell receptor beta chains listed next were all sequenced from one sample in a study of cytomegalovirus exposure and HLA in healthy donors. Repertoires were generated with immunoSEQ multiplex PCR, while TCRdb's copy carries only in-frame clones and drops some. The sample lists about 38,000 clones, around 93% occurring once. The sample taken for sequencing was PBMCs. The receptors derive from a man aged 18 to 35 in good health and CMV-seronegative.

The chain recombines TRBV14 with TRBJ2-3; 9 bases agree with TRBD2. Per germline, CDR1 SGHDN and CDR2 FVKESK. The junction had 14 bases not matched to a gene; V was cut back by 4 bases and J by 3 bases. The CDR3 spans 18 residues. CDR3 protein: CASSLFGRGLAGTDTQYF. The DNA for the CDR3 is TGTGCCAGCAGCCTATTCGGACGTGGGCTAGCGGGGACAGATACGCAGTATTTT. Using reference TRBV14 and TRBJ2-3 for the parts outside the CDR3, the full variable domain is EAGVTQFPSHSVIEKGQTVTLRCDPISGHDNLYWYRRVMGKEIKFLLHFVKESKQDESGMPNNRFLAERTGGTYSTLKVQPAELEDSGVYFCASSLFGRGLAGTDTQYFGPGTRLTVL.

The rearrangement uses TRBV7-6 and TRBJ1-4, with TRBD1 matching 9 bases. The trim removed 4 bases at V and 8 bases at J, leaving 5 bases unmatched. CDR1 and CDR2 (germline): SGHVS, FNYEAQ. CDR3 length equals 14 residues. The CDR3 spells CASSSQGAGEKLFF. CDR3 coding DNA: TGTGCCAGCAGCTCACAGGGGGCGGGGGAAAAACTGTTTTTT.

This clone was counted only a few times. CDR3 bases: TGTGCCAGCAGCCCCCCCGGGGCCCTAGCGGTCACCGGGGAGCTGTTTTTT. It encodes CASSPPGALAVTGELFF. The rearrangement uses TRBV9 and TRBJ2-2, with TRBD2 matching over 7 bases. Per germline, CDR1 SGDLS and CDR2 YYNGEE. The CDR3 runs to 17 residues. With 4 bases clipped from V and 4 bases from J, the junction kept 13 bases outside the gene matches.

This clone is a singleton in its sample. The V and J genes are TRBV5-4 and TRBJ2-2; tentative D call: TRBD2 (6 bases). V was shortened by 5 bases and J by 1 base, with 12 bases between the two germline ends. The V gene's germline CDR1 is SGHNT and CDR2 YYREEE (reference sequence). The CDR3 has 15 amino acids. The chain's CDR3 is CASSPGTQNTGELFF. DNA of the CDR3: TGTGCCAGCAGTCCCGGGACTCAGAACACCGGGGAGCTGTTTTTT.

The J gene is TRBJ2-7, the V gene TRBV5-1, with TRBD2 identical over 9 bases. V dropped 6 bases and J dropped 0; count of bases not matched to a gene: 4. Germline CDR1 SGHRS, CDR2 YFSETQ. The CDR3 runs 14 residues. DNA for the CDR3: TGCGCCAGCAAAGCGGGGGGTATCTCCTACGAGCAGTACTTC. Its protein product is CASKAGGISYEQYF. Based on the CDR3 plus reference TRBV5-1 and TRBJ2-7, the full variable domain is KAGVTQTPRYLIKTRGQQVTLSCSPISGHRSVSWYQQTPGQGLQFLFEYFSETQRNKGNFPGRFSGRQFSNSRSEMNVSTLELGDSALYLCASKAGGISYEQYFGPGTRLTVT.

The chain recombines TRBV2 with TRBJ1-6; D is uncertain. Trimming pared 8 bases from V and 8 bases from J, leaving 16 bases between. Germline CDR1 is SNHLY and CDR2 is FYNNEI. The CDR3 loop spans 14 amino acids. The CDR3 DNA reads TGTGCCAGCGATTCCGGGGTAAGGGATTCACCCCTCCACTTT. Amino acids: CASDSGVRDSPLHF.

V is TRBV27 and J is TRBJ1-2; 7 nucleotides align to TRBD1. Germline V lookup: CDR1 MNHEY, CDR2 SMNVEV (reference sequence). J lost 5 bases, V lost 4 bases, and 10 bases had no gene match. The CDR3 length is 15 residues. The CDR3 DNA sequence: TGTGCCAGCAGTTCCCGACAGGGTAGCTTGTATGGCTACACCTTC. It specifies CASSSRQGSLYGYTF.

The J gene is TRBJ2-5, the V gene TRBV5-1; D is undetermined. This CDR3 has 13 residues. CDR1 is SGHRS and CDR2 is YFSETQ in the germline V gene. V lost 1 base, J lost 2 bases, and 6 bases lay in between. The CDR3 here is CASSLSVQETQYF. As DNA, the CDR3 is TGCGCCAGCAGCTTGTCCGTTCAAGAGACCCAGTACTTC.

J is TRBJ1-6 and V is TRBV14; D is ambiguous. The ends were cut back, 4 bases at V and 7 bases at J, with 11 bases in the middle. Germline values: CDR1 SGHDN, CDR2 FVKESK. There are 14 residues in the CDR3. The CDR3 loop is CASSPGLMNSPLHF. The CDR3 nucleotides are TGTGCCAGCAGCCCCGGACTCATGAATTCACCCCTCCACTTT.

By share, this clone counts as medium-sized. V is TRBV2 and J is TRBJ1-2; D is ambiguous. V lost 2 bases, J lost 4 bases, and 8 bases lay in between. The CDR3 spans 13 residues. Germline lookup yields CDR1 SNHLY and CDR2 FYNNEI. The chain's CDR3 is CASSEWAVYGYTF. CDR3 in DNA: TGTGCCAGCAGTGAATGGGCAGTCTATGGCTACACCTTC.

The DNA of the CDR3 is TGTGCCAGCAGCCTACAGGGGGCTCGGGGGACCCAGTACTTC. Translation gives CASSLQGARGTQYF. The chain employs TRBV5-4 and TRBJ2-5, with 9 bases matching TRBD1. Germline V gene sequence: CDR1 SGHNT, CDR2 YYREEE (reference sequence). V was clipped by 4 bases and J by 7 bases; unmatched bases: 8. The CDR3 loop spans 14 amino acids.

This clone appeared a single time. The CDR3 loop is CASSPPFRVSYEQYF. Here the CDR3 DNA reads TGTGCCAGCAGCCCCCCTTTCCGGGTCTCCTACGAGCAGTACTTC. The chain couples TRBV7-3 to TRBJ2-7; D is unclear. Germline lookup yields CDR1 SGHTA and CDR2 FQGTGA. Trimming took off 5 bases at V and 0 bases at J, with 14 bases between the two ends. The CDR3 length is 15 residues.

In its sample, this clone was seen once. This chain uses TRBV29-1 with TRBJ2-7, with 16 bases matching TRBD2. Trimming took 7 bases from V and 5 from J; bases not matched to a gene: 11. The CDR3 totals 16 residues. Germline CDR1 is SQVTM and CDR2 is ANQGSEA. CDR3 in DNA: TGCAGCGCCGTCCCGGGACTAGCGGGAGGGCCCGACGAGCAGTACTTC. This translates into CSAVPGLAGGPDEQYF.

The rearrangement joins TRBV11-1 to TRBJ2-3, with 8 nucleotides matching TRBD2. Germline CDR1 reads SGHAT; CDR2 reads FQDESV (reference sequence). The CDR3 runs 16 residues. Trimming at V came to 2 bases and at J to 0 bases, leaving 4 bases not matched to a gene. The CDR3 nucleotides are TGTGCCAGCAGCTTACTGAGCGGGGGTAGCACAGATACGCAGTATTTT. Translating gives CASSLLSGGSTDTQYF.